This T cell receptor (beta chain) was sequenced during a study of blood T cell repertoires in COVID-19. The data were produced by immunoSEQ multiplex PCR, yet TCRdb's version contains in-frame clones alone and is incomplete. This sample has 170,000 or so clones; around 87% occur once, and the top ten carry roughly 0.58%. The CDR3 extends over 15 amino acids. The germline V gene encodes CDR1 ENHRY and CDR2 SYGVKD. Unmatched junction bases numbered 6, after V lost 4 bases and J lost 4 bases. The TCR comes from a man aged 60 to 75 with COVID-19, enrolled during active disease. The V call is TRBV10-3, the J call TRBJ2-1; 8 bases map to TRBD2. The sequenced sample was peripheral blood. This CDR3 is CAISVGGATYNEQFF. The CDR3 DNA reads TGTGCCATCAGTGTCGGGGGGGCAACTTACAATGAGCAGTTCTTC.